This T cell receptor beta chain originates from a study of shared clonotypes between healthy human individuals. Across the whole study: For every donor, three CD4 naive, three CD4 memory, two CD8 naive and one CD8 memory plates were used. Broader study findings: What limited the represented genetic and exposure-history diversity was the small number of donors.

V was cut by 7 bases and J by 0 bases, with 9 bases left in between. CDR1 and CDR2 (germline): SGHVS, FNYEAQ. The CDR3 contains 13 residues. Naive CD8 isolation took CD45RO-negative cells positively selected for CCR7 and excluded terminally differentiated effector memory CD45RA+ cells. Of note for this clone: What it binds is unknown.

Across several immunoSEQ plates, the genomic DNA of each subset was split evenly. TCRdb's table, derived via immunoSEQ multiplex PCR, lists solely in-frame clones and lacks some. The sample has about 2.1 million clones, over 85% seen once; the top ten hold around 1.8%. The chain couples TRBV7-6 to TRBJ1-1, with D uncertain. Sequences were obtained from naive CD8+ T cells from PBMCs. This sequence was found in a man younger than 35 in good health. Some clones in this sample may be carry-over from other donors' samples. CDR3 loop: CASTKAVNTEAFF. CDR3 DNA: TGTGCCAGCACGAAAGCCGTGAACACTGAAGCTTTCTTT.